Shown below are 17 T cell receptor beta chains from a single sample sequenced in a study of blood T cell repertoires in COVID-19. Clones were sequenced by immunoSEQ multiplex PCR, and TCRdb holds only the in-frame ones, with some missing. This sample has over 250,000 clones, with around 87% found just once. Sequencing was performed on peripheral blood. These receptors came from a woman aged 50 to 60 with acute or convalescent COVID-19.

The CDR3 DNA is TGTGCCAGCAGTTTATGGTACAGTGCAACTAATGAAAAACTGTTTTTT. Protein product: CASSLWYSATNEKLFF. The V call is TRBV28, the J call TRBJ1-4; D gene ambiguous. V lost 0 bases and J 0 bases, leaving 8 bases between the germline ends. This CDR3 comprises 16 residues. CDR1 is MDHEN and CDR2 is SYDVKM in the germline V gene.

This chain joins TRBV7-3 and TRBJ2-1, with D possibly TRBD1 on 7 matching bases. With 5 bases removed from V and 8 bases from J, the gap between germline ends came to 25 bases. CDR1 SGHTA and CDR2 FQGTGA come from the germline V gene. The CDR3 is 17 residues long. For the CDR3, the DNA is TGTGCCAGCAGCCCCGGAGGGGGCGACCCCATTAGCGATGAGCAGTTCTTC. Amino acid sequence: CASSPGGGDPISDEQFF.

The rearrangement uses TRBV5-1 and TRBJ2-7; maybe TRBD1 (6 bases). This CDR3 comprises 15 residues. Trimming shortened V by 0 bases and J by 7 bases, and 17 bases separated the two germline ends. Germline V lookup: CDR1 SGHRS, CDR2 YFSETQ. The CDR3 bases are TGCGCCAGCAGCTTGGCAGGGGAGTCTAGTGTTGAGCAGTACTTC. This sequence encodes CASSLAGESSVEQYF.

This clone came up once. The V and J genes are TRBV11-3 and TRBJ2-1, with TRBD1 matching 10 bases. Trimming cost V 3 bases and J 7 bases; bases outside gene matches: 9. Germline CDR1 reads SGHNT; CDR2 reads YENEEA. This CDR3 region has 16 residues. In DNA, the CDR3 is TGTGCCAGCAGCTTTGAGGGGACAGGGGTAAGGAATGAGCAGTTCTTC. Protein: CASSFEGTGVRNEQFF. Using reference TRBV11-3 and TRBJ2-1 for the parts outside the CDR3, the full variable domain is EAGVVQSPRYKIIEKKQPVAFWCNPISGHNTLYWYLQNLGQGPELLIRYENEEAVDDSQLPKDRFSAERLKGVDSTLKIQPAELGDSAVYLCASSFEGTGVRNEQFFGPGTRLTVL.

This clone was detected a few times. The rearrangement uses TRBV27 and TRBJ1-4; 10 bases are a match to TRBD1. Looked up from germline, CDR1 is MNHEY and CDR2 is SMNVEV (reference sequence). Losses at the gene ends were 5 bases for V and 7 bases for J; bases not matched to a gene: 13. The CDR3 consists of 17 residues. CDR3 amino acids: CASSPYGTGVPGEKLFF. The CDR3 DNA reads TGTGCCAGCAGTCCATACGGGACAGGGGTCCCTGGTGAAAAACTGTTTTTT.

The rearrangement uses TRBV27 and TRBJ1-5; D is perhaps TRBD1 (6 bases). This CDR3 comprises 13 residues. Germline-derived CDR1 and CDR2 are MNHEY and SMNVEV (reference sequence). Trimming cost V 10 bases and J 7 bases, with 17 bases left between them. The CDR3 here is CATRGGQGQPQHF. The CDR3, as DNA: TGTGCCACTAGGGGGGGACAAGGGCAGCCCCAGCATTTT.

This clone was observed a single time. The chain uses TRBV7-9 and TRBJ1-5; TRBD1 is a possible D gene (5 bases). In germline, CDR1 is SEHNR, CDR2 FQNEAQ (reference sequence). The V gene lost 4 bases and the J gene lost 2 bases, with 9 bases spanning the gap. The CDR3 runs 14 residues. CDR3 DNA: TGTGCCAGCAGCTCAGGGTATGGCAATCAGCCCCAGCATTTT. Amino acids: CASSSGYGNQPQHF.

The chain couples TRBV5-1 to TRBJ1-4; TRBD1 matches 7 bases. Germline CDR1 reads SGHRS; CDR2 reads YFSETQ. V trimming: 4 bases; J trimming: 7 bases; junction bases outside the gene matches: 7. There are 14 residues in the CDR3. DNA for the CDR3: TGCGCCAGCAGCCCTGGACAGGCTAGTGAAAAACTGTTTTTT. Residues: CASSPGQASEKLFF.

The genes are TRBV5-1 and TRBJ1-1, with D possibly TRBD1 on 6 matching bases. Germline assignment: CDR1 SGHRS and CDR2 YFSETQ. Trimming left V 2 bases short and J 1 base short, with 12 bases between. The CDR3 has 15 amino acids. The chain's CDR3 is CASSFGGATNTEAFF. CDR3 DNA: TGCGCCAGCAGCTTCGGGGGGGCGACGAACACTGAAGCTTTCTTT.

This rearrangement joins TRBV5-5 to TRBJ1-4; 11 bases fit TRBD1. CDR1 and CDR2 (germline): SGHKS, YYEKEE (reference sequence). Losses at the gene ends were 3 bases for V and 4 bases for J; bases not matched to a gene: 5. The CDR3 has 16 residues. CDR3 nucleotide sequence: TGTGCCAGCAGCTCCCCCGGGACAGGGGGTAATGAAAAACTGTTTTTT. Protein: CASSSPGTGGNEKLFF.

The rearrangement links TRBV5-6 to TRBJ2-7; D not certain. Trimming shortened V by 0 bases and J by 2 bases, and 9 bases separated the two germline ends. This CDR3 has 14 residues. Germline CDR1 SGHDT, CDR2 YYEEEE. CDR3 bases: TGTGCCAGCAGCTTGGGTAGTACCCCCTACGAGCAGTACTTC. The encoded protein is CASSLGSTPYEQYF.

V gene TRBV2 combines with J gene TRBJ2-7; the match to TRBD2 covers 16 bases. The CDR3 has 18 residues. Looked up from germline, CDR1 is SNHLY and CDR2 is FYNNEI. The trim removed 6 bases at V and 4 bases at J, leaving 12 bases unmatched. The CDR3 nucleotides read TGTGCCAGCAGGGGGACAGGGACTAGCGGGAGGGCCTGGTACGAGCAGTACTTC. Translated, it gives CASRGTGTSGRAWYEQYF.

This clone was seen more than once but under ten times. This chain joins TRBV5-1 and TRBJ1-5; D possibly corresponds to TRBD1 (6 bases). V lost 1 base and J lost 0, with 32 bases in between. The CDR3 sequence is 23 residues long. In germline, CDR1 is SGHRS, CDR2 YFSETQ. The DNA of the CDR3 is TGCGCCAGCAGCTTGTGTACCGACAGGATCGTTCTACATCCAAACGATAGCAATCAGCCCCAGCATTTT. Amino acids: CASSLCTDRIVLHPNDSNQPQHF.

The chain links TRBV11-3 to TRBJ2-1; the match to TRBD2 covers 11 bases. Germline CDR1 is SGHNT and CDR2 is YENEEA. V lost 1 base, J lost 6 bases, and 2 bases stayed unmatched. The CDR3 has 15 amino acids. CDR3 region: CASSLVAGGGNEQFF. CDR3 sequence (DNA): TGTGCCAGCAGCTTAGTAGCGGGAGGGGGCAATGAGCAGTTCTTC.

This chain uses TRBV7-8 with TRBJ2-5, with a tentative D call TRBD2 (5 bases). The germline V gene has CDR1 SGHVS and CDR2 FQNEAQ. Trimming stripped 5 bases from V and 1 base from J, with 11 bases between. The CDR3 is 14 residues long. The CDR3 sequence: CASSPSGGQETQYF. The CDR3 DNA reads as TGTGCCAGCAGCCCCAGCGGAGGCCAAGAGACCCAGTACTTC.

This chain joins TRBV5-1 and TRBJ1-4, with D possibly TRBD1 on 6 matching bases. Trimming pared 0 bases from V and 5 bases from J, leaving 14 bases between. The CDR3 sequence is 16 residues long. Germline V CDR1 and CDR2: SGHRS, YFSETQ. The CDR3 spells CASSLEGGRTNEKLFF. DNA of the CDR3: TGCGCCAGCAGCTTGGAAGGGGGTAGGACAAATGAAAAACTGTTTTTT.

This clone was counted between two and nine times. The rearrangement links TRBV28 to TRBJ1-2; weak D call: TRBD1 (6 bases). V gave up 11 bases and J gave up 8 bases, with 21 bases separating them. This CDR3 region has 13 residues. Looked up from germline, CDR1 is MDHEN and CDR2 is SYDVKM. The CDR3: CAVGWAGAGGYTF. DNA of the CDR3: TGTGCCGTCGGCTGGGCAGGGGCTGGGGGCTACACCTTC.